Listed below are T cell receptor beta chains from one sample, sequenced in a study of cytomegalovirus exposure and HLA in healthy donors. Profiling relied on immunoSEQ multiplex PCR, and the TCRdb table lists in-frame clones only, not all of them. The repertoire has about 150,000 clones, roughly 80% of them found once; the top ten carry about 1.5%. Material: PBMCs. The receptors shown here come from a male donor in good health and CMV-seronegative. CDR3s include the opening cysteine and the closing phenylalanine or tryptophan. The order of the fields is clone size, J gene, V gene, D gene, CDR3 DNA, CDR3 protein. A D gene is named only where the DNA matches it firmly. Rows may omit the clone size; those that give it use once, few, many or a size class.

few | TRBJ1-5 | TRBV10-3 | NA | TGTGCCATCAGTGACAGGACAAGAAATCAGCCCCAGCATTTT | CAISDRTRNQPQHF
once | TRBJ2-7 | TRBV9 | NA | TGTGCCAGCAGCGTAGAGGTTGGGAGTACCTACGAGCAGTACTTC | CASSVEVGSTYEQYF
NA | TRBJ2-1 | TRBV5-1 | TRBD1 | TGCGCCAGCAGCTTCGACAGGGCGAAGCAGTTCTTC | CASSFDRAKQFF
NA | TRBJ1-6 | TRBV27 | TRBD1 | TGTGCCAGCAGTCAAGCGACAGGGGGCCGTTCACCCCTCCACTTT | CASSQATGGRSPLHF
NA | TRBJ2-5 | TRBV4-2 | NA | TGTGCCAGCAGCCCCCGGGGGTTAGTTCAAGAGACCCAGTACTTC | CASSPRGLVQETQYF
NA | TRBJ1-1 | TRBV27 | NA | TGTGCCAGCAGCCCCTTCTGGGGGGTAGAAGCTTTCTTT | CASSPFWGVEAFF
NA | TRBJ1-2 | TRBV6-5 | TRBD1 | TGTGCCAGCAGTTCGCCCCGACAGGGGGTTAACTATGGCTACACCTTC | CASSSPRQGVNYGYTF
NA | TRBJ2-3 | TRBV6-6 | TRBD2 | TGTGCCAGCAGTAAAGGGACTAGCGGGTACACAGATACGCAGTATTTT | CASSKGTSGYTDTQYF
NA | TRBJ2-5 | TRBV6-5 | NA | TGTGCCAGCAGCTACGGCTTGAAAGAGACCCAGTACTTC | CASSYGLKETQYF
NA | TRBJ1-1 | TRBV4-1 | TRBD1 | TGCGCCAGCAGCCATGGACAGGGGAAGATGAACACTGAAGCTTTCTTT | CASSHGQGKMNTEAFF
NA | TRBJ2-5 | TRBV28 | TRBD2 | TGTGCCAGCAGACCAGCGGGAGGTCAAGAGACCCAGTACTTC | CASRPAGGQETQYF
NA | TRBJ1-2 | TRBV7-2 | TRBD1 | TGTGCCAGCAGCATGGACAGGGGAGGCGGCTACACCTTC | CASSMDRGGGYTF
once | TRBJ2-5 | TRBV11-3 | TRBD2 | TGTGCCAGCAGCTCCCCTACTAGCGGGGGAATTAAAGAGACCCAGTACTTC | CASSSPTSGGIKETQYF
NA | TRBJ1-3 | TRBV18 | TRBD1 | TGTGCCAGCTCGGGGACAGGGATGAACACCATATATTTT | CASSGTGMNTIYF
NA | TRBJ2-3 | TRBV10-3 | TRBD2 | TGTGCCATCAGTGATTTCATTGGACTAGCGGGAGGCCCGGATACGCAGTATTTT | CAISDFIGLAGGPDTQYF
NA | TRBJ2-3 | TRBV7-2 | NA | TGTGCCAGCAGCCGGGACTCCCAGGATACGCAGTATTTT | CASSRDSQDTQYF
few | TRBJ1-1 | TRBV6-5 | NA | TGTGCCAGCAGGGGGGGGATGGTGAACACTGAAGCTTTCTTT | CASRGGMVNTEAFF
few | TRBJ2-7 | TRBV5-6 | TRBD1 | TGTGCCAGCAGCCTAGGGACAGTGGACGAGCAGTACTTC | CASSLGTVDEQYF
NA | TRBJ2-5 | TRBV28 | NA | TGTGCCAGCAGTTTAAACCAGGGGCAGGGAGAGACCCAGTACTTC | CASSLNQGQGETQYF
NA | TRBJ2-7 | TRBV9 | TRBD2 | TGTGCCAGCAGCGTAGGGGCTAGCGGGCGCGAGCAGTACTTC | CASSVGASGREQYF
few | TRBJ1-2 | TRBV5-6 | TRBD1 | TGTGCCAGCAGCTTGGGAGTAAGCCAGGGGGCTAACTATGGCTACACCTTC | CASSLGVSQGANYGYTF
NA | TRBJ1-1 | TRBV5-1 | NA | TGCGCCAGCAGCTTGTCGGGGGGGGGCACTGAAGCTTTCTTT | CASSLSGGGTEAFF
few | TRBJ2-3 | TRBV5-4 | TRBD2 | TGTGCCAGCAGGATGGGACTAGCGGAGGCAGATACGCAGTATTTT | CASRMGLAEADTQYF
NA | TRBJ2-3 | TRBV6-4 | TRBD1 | TGTGCCAGCAGTGACTCGCCTCCGGGACAGGGGGCAGATACGCAGTATTTT | CASSDSPPGQGADTQYF
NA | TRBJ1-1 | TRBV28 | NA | TGTGCCAGCAGGTCCTATATCGGTGGTGAAGCTTTCTTT | CASRSYIGGEAFF
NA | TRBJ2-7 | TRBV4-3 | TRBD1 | TGCGCCAGCAGCCCCGGGACAGGGAGCTACGAGCAGTACTTC | CASSPGTGSYEQYF
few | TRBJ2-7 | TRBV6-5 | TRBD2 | TGTGCCAGCGGGACTAGTCTCTACGAGCAGTACTTC | CASGTSLYEQYF
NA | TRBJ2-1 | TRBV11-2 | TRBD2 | TGTGCCAGCAGCTTAGCCGAGACTAGCAGGGATGAGCAGTTCTTC | CASSLAETSRDEQFF
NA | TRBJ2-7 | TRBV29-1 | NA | TGCAGCGTTTCTAGGACGGGGATTCCCTACGAGCAGTACTTC | CSVSRTGIPYEQYF
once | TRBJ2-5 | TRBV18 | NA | TGTGCCAGCTCACCACGGTCTCAATCAGGGGGGGAGACCCAGTACTTC | CASSPRSQSGGETQYF
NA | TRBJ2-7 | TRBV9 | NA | TGTGCCAGCAGCGTAAAAGGGGGCGAGCAGTACTTC | CASSVKGGEQYF
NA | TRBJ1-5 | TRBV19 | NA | TGTGCCAGTAGTTTACAGGGTGGCAATCAGCCCCAGCATTTT | CASSLQGGNQPQHF
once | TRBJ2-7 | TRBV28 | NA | TGTGCCAGCAGTTCCCCGACACCCTCTCCCTTGCAGTACTTC | CASSSPTPSPLQYF
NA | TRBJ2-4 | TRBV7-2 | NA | TGTGCCAGCAGCCCGACAATACAAGACATTCAGTACTTC | CASSPTIQDIQYF
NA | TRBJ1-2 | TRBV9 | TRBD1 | TGTGCCAGCAGCCCGAGCGCGGGGACAGGTAGCAATGGCTACACCTTC | CASSPSAGTGSNGYTF
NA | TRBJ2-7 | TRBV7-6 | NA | TGTGCCAGCAGCTCGTTCAGGGGCGCGGTATACGAGCAGTACTTC | CASSSFRGAVYEQYF
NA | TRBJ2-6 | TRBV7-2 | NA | TGTGCCGGTGGGGGGGGCCCCCCCTCTGGGGCCAACGTCCTGACTTTC | CAGGGGPPSGANVLTF
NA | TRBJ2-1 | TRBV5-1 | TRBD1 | TGCGCCAGCAGCCGTACCGGGACAGCCCTCAATGAGCAGTTCTTC | CASSRTGTALNEQFF
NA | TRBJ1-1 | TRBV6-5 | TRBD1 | TGTGCCAGCATCTCTCCTGACAGGGCCCCTGAAGCTTTCTTT | CASISPDRAPEAFF
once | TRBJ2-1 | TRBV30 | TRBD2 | TGTGCCTGGGACACTAGCGCCTCCTACAATGAGCAGTTCTTC | CAWDTSASYNEQFF
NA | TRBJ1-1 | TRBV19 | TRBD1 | TGTGCCAGTACTAAAGACAGGGGGCAGACTGAAGCTTTCTTT | CASTKDRGQTEAFF
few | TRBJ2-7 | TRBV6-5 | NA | TGTGCCAGCAGGCGGGACAGAATCTCCTACGAGCAGTACTTC | CASRRDRISYEQYF
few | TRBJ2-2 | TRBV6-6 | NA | TGTGCCAGCAGTTCCTCTAGCGACGGGGAGCTGTTTTTT | CASSSSSDGELFF
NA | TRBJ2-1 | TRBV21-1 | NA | TGTGCCAGCAGGTCCTTACTAGCGGGGGGGCGGGGTGAGCAGTTCTTC | CASRSLLAGGRGEQFF